The text below deals with one T cell receptor (beta chain). Per the germline V gene, CDR1 is LNHDA and CDR2 is SQIVND (reference sequence). Trimming pared 9 bases from V and 5 bases from J, leaving 17 bases between. The length of the CDR3 is 13 residues. This sample stems from a study of blood T cell repertoires in COVID-19. Original processing notes: Reference gene primer amplification yielded estimated nucleated cell counts. Libraries were prepared by immunoSEQ multiplex PCR; TCRdb keeps only in-frame clonotypes and omits some of them. The V and J calls and the clone size are those of that table, but D and trimming were determined from the DNA. This sample has about 46,000 clones, with around 87% found just once. Residents of 24 US areas, aged roughly 18 to 95 years, made up the participants. Two negative PCRs, clearance, or symptom resolution had been documented for recovered Cohort 3 donors.

The sequenced sample was PBMCs or T cells enriched from blood (not recorded which). This clonotype originated in a woman aged 45-60 years who had recovered from COVID-19. The gene calls are TRBV19 and TRBJ2-7, with D tentatively TRBD2 (7 bases). In DNA form, the CDR3 reads TGTGCCAGCAGTCGGGGGGCGTATCACGAGCAGTACTTC. Encoded protein: CASSRGAYHEQYF. Combining the CDR3 with reference TRBV19 and TRBJ2-7 gives the whole variable domain DGGITQSPKYLFRKEGQNVTLSCEQNLNHDAMYWYRQDPGQGLRLIYYSQIVNDFQKGDIAEGYSVSREKKESFPLTVTSAQKNPTAFYLCASSRGAYHEQYFGPGTRLTVT.